One sample yielded the 23 T cell receptor beta chains listed below, sequenced in a study of Graves' ophthalmopathy and Graves' hyperthyroidism. Using RNA transcripts, the TCR beta CDR3 regions were amplified. First-round RT-PCR with HTBI primers preceded a second-round multiplex PCR. Each CDR3 protein gets one entry after TCRdb re-called the multiplex PCR reads with MiXCR. The sample has around 1.1 million distinct CDR3 sequences, about 38% seen once. Sequencing was done on a sample of peripheral blood or thyroid tissue (not recorded which). The receptor source for this set is an adult man with Graves' hyperthyroidism.

This clonotype was detected only once. Compared with germline, one end of the junction differs, possibly owing to a read error. This chain links TRBV19 with TRBJ2-6, with D possibly being TRBD1 (5 bases). Looked up from germline, CDR1 is LNHDA and CDR2 is SQIVND (reference sequence). The CDR3 runs 12 residues. The CDR3 nucleotides read TGTGCCAGTAGTATAAATGGACATGGCTTGGCTTTC. Translated, it gives CASSINGHGLAF.

The chain links TRBV20-1 to TRBJ1-4; no clear D gene. The CDR3 runs 14 residues. V was clipped by 2 bases and J by 8 bases, with 15 bases between them. The germline gives CDR1 DFQATT, CDR2 SNEGSKA (reference sequence). The CDR3 nucleotides are TGCAGTGCTAGACCCCGGACCGGAGGGGAAAAACTGTTTTTT. It translates to CSARPRTGGEKLFF.

This clonotype occurred a few times. V usage is TRBV11-2 and J usage is TRBJ2-2; possible D gene TRBD2, 5 bases. Germline V CDR1 and CDR2: SGHAT, FQNNGV. The CDR3 runs 14 residues. Trimming removed 3 bases at V and 6 bases at J, with 11 bases between. CDR3 nucleotides: TGTGCCAGCAGCTTGGCTTGGGGAGCCGGGGAGCTGTTTTTT. Protein sequence: CASSLAWGAGELFF.

This clonotype appeared a few times. The chain combines TRBV5-4 with TRBJ1-4; D is perhaps TRBD1 (6 bases). The V gene's germline CDR1 is SGHNT and CDR2 YYREEE (reference sequence). CDR3 length equals 16 residues. The V end lost 3 bases, the J end lost 8 bases, and 20 bases lay between the germline ends. DNA for the CDR3: TGTGCCAGCAGCTCCCCTCCTGGCAGGGGCGTCGAAAAACTGTTTTTT. It yields the protein CASSSPPGRGVEKLFF.

This clonotype was seen ten or more times. The genes are TRBV7-3 and TRBJ2-7, with D possibly TRBD2 on 6 matching bases. The CDR3 spans 13 residues. Germline values: CDR1 SGHTA, CDR2 FQGTGA. Trimming took 5 bases from V and 3 from J, leaving 11 bases between them. This CDR3 reads CASSVDGGYEQYF. CDR3 nucleotides: TGTGCCAGCAGCGTTGACGGGGGCTACGAGCAGTACTTC. The full variable domain, in which reference TRBV7-3 and TRBJ2-7 provide the parts outside the CDR3, is GAGVSQTPSNKVTEKGKYVELRCDPISGHTALYWYRQSLGQGPEFLIYFQGTGAADDSGLPNDRFFAVRPEGSVSTLKIQRTERGDSAVYLCASSVDGGYEQYFGPGTRLTVT.

This clonotype was counted many times. The rearrangement links TRBV19 to TRBJ2-6; no firm D call. The V end was cut by 5 bases, the J end by 2 bases, with 13 bases between. The CDR3 covers 16 residues. In germline, CDR1 is LNHDA, CDR2 SQIVND (reference sequence). The CDR3: CASSAFTLTGANVLTF. The CDR3 DNA follows: TGTGCCAGTAGTGCTTTCACACTGACTGGGGCCAACGTCCTGACTTTC.

This clonotype was counted ten times or more. The chain links TRBV6-5 to TRBJ1-5; D call uncertain. The CDR3 consists of 13 residues. The ends were cut back, 4 bases at V and 0 bases at J, with 4 bases in the middle. Germline values: CDR1 MNHEY, CDR2 SVGAGI. The CDR3 sequence: CASSSYSNQPQHF. CDR3 bases: TGTGCCAGCAGTTCCTATAGCAATCAGCCCCAGCATTTT.

This clonotype was detected a few times. The chain is built from TRBV12-3 or TRBV12-4 and TRBJ1-2, with D hard to call. V shed 5 bases and J shed 0 bases, with 13 bases lying between them. CDR3 length: 15 amino acids. CDR3 protein: CASSVGRKANYGYTF. As DNA, the CDR3 is TGTGCCAGCAGTGTTGGCAGAAAGGCTAACTATGGCTACACCTTC.

CDR3 nucleotides: TGCAGCTTCGTTAGCGGGAACCTTGACTCCTACGAGCAGTACTTC. Its protein product is CSFVSGNLDSYEQYF. This chain joins TRBV29-1 and TRBJ2-7, with 8 bases matching TRBD2. The CDR3 loop spans 15 amino acids. V shed 8 bases, J shed 0 bases, and the junction held 12 bases outside the gene matches. CDR1 is SQVTM, CDR2 ANQGSEA, per germline.

This clonotype was seen repeatedly, ten times or more. The chain employs TRBV7-2 and TRBJ2-2; D gene ambiguous. The V end was cut by 2 bases, the J end by 0 bases, with 10 bases between. This CDR3 contains 16 residues. CDR1 is SGHTA and CDR2 is FQGNSA in the germline V gene. The CDR3 sequence: CASSLKVAANTGELFF. CDR3 sequence (DNA): TGTGCCAGCAGCTTAAAGGTGGCTGCGAACACCGGGGAGCTGTTTTTT.

This clonotype came up many times. The chain carries TRBV11-2 and TRBJ1-6, with no clear D. This CDR3 has 16 residues. Germline CDR1 reads SGHAT; CDR2 reads FQNNGV. V dropped 5 bases and J dropped 7 bases, with 18 bases sitting between them. The CDR3 is CASSPSFGEENSPLHF. The DNA of the CDR3 is TGTGCCAGCAGCCCATCTTTTGGGGAGGAGAATTCACCCCTCCACTTT.

This clonotype was detected many times. This chain links TRBV7-2 with TRBJ1-6; 9 nucleotides match TRBD1. The CDR3 length is 15 residues. Trimming removed 4 bases from V and 8 bases from J; junction bases left unmatched: 6. The V gene's germline CDR1 is SGHTA and CDR2 FQGNSA. CDR3 sequence (DNA): TGTGCCAGCAGCTCGGACAGGGGATTTTATTCACCCCTCCACTTT. Its translation is CASSSDRGFYSPLHF.

V usage is TRBV7-2 and J usage is TRBJ1-6, with D tentatively TRBD1 (5 bases). The CDR3 spans 14 residues. Germline V lookup: CDR1 SGHTA, CDR2 FQGNSA. Deletions cut 5 bases from V and 14 bases from J, with 19 bases between. CDR3 DNA: TGTGCCAGCAGCCCTATACCGGGGCCCGATACCCTCCACTTT. Protein sequence: CASSPIPGPDTLHF.

This clonotype has only a few counts. The chain couples TRBV7-2 to TRBJ2-7; 11 nucleotides match TRBD2. Germline V gene data show CDR1 as SGHTA and CDR2 as FQGNSA. The CDR3 length is 17 residues. V dropped 5 bases and J dropped 2; count of bases not matched to a gene: 11. The DNA of the CDR3 is TGTGCCAGCAGCCTAACATTACTAGCGGGAGAACCCTACGAGCAGTACTTC. Its translation is CASSLTLLAGEPYEQYF.

This clonotype was detected ten times or more. The chain employs TRBV9 and TRBJ1-2; the D gene is possibly TRBD1 (6 bases). This CDR3 region has 13 residues. The germline V gene encodes CDR1 SGDLS and CDR2 YYNGEE. V gave up 0 bases and J gave up 5 bases, with 8 bases separating them. DNA of the CDR3: TGTGCCAGCAGCGTAGAGACAGGTTATGGCTACACCTTC. Amino acid sequence: CASSVETGYGYTF.

For this clonotype: The missing conserved phenylalanine or tryptophan at the end of this CDR3 makes a read error likely. The chain combines TRBV20-1 with TRBJ1-2; D is ambiguous. In germline, CDR1 is DFQATT, CDR2 SNEGSKA (reference sequence). Between the trimmed V and J ends, which lost 3 bases and 6 bases, there was a span of 11 bases. The CDR3 extends over 12 amino acids. The CDR3 is CSASHVGDGYTS. Here the CDR3 DNA reads TGCAGTGCTAGTCACGTCGGGGATGGCTACACCTCC.

This clonotype has just a few counts. This chain uses TRBV4-3 with TRBJ2-5; 7 bases match TRBD2. This CDR3 region has 16 residues. Germline CDR1 and CDR2: LGHNA and YSLEER. J was trimmed by 2 bases and V by 1 base; bases with no gene match: 7. The chain's CDR3 is CASSQGLGGGQETQYF. CDR3 nucleotides: TGCGCCAGCAGCCAAGGTTTGGGGGGAGGGCAAGAGACCCAGTACTTC.

The chain has TRBV14 and TRBJ1-2; D unclear. Trimming stripped 3 bases from V and 1 base from J, with 9 bases between. The CDR3 has 14 residues. The germline CDR1 and CDR2 sequences are SGHDN and FVKESK. The CDR3 protein is CASSQASYNYGYTF. The CDR3 DNA reads as TGTGCCAGCAGCCAGGCCAGTTATAACTATGGCTACACCTTC.

To note about this clonotype: The junction does not match germline at one end; this may be a read error. This chain links TRBV7-9 with TRBJ2-2, with TRBD2 as a possible D gene (5 bases). Germline CDR1 reads SEHNR; CDR2 reads FQNEAQ (reference sequence). The CDR3 is made up of 13 amino acids. For the CDR3, the DNA is TGTACCAGCAGCTTGCCGGGGACCGGGGAGCTGTTTTTT. This sequence encodes CTSSLPGTGELFF.

The CDR3: CASSTPPKGGIVYEQYF. In DNA, the CDR3 is TGTGCCAGTAGTACTCCCCCGAAGGGCGGTATAGTCTACGAGCAGTACTTC. This sequence joins TRBV19 and TRBJ2-7, with D unclear. The germline gives CDR1 LNHDA, CDR2 SQIVND (reference sequence). Between the trimmed V and J ends, which lost 4 bases and 3 bases, there was a span of 22 bases. This CDR3 comprises 17 residues.

This sequence joins TRBV12-3 or TRBV12-4 and TRBJ2-7; tentative D call: TRBD1 (6 bases). V was clipped by 5 bases and J by 2 bases, with 13 bases between them. CDR3 length: 14 amino acids. The CDR3 DNA sequence: TGTGCCAGCAGTCTACAGGGATCCCCCTACGAGCAGTACTTC. It codes for CASSLQGSPYEQYF.

The chain joins TRBV10-3 to TRBJ1-4; no clear D. The CDR3 consists of 13 residues. Trimming left V 8 bases short and J 5 bases short, with 12 bases between. Looked up from germline, CDR1 is ENHRY and CDR2 is SYGVKD. The CDR3 loop is CAILEGGNEKLFF. CDR3 DNA sequence: TGTGCCATCCTTGAGGGCGGGAATGAAAAACTGTTTTTT.

This clonotype was detected many times. The rearrangement uses TRBV5-1 and TRBJ2-7; 10 nucleotides line up with TRBD2. With 0 bases clipped from V and 1 base from J, the junction kept 4 bases outside the gene matches. The CDR3 consists of 16 residues. Germline V gene data show CDR1 as SGHRS and CDR2 as YFSETQ. CDR3 residues: CASSLGASGSSYEQYF. The CDR3 DNA reads TGCGCCAGCAGCTTGGGTGCTAGCGGGAGTTCCTACGAGCAGTACTTC.